Below, 31 T cell receptor beta chains from the same sample are listed, as sequenced in a study of siplizumab effects on memory and regulatory T cells. For 5 to 6 days at 37°C, the mixed lymphocyte reaction cells were kept in coculture. The antigens these receptors bind are not known. Using immunoSEQ multiplex PCR, the repertoire was profiled, and TCRdb retains in-frame clones only, with some absent. This repertoire shows roughly 18,000 clones, roughly 51% found once; its top ten account for around 5%. Sequenced: CFSE-low (dividing) CD4+ T cells sorted from an allogeneic mixed lymphocyte reaction. The source is a human donor in good health; the cells came from an allogeneic mixed lymphocyte reaction.

This clone has just a few counts. The J gene is TRBJ1-3, the V gene TRBV1; whether TRBD1, the table's D call, matches the DNA was not checked. TRBV1 is recorded as a pseudogene. The CDR3 spans 16 residues. CDR3 DNA: TGCACCAGCAGCCAAGAGGGGGACAGGAGTGGAAACACCATATATTTT. Its protein is CTSSQEGDRSGNTIYF.

There are a few counts of this clone. V and J are TRBV7-2 and TRBJ1-2; D is unresolved. The CDR3 covers 12 residues. CDR1 is SGHTA and CDR2 is FQGNSA in the germline V gene. Trimming took off 4 bases at V and 2 bases at J, with 5 bases between the two ends. This CDR3 reads CASSYRNYGYTF. CDR3 sequence (DNA): TGTGCCAGCAGCTACCGGAACTATGGCTACACCTTC.

This chain links TRBV6-5 with TRBJ2-4, with D tentatively TRBD2 (5 bases). Trimming shortened V by 0 bases and J by 9 bases, and 6 bases separated the two germline ends. CDR3 length: 12 residues. Germline lookup yields CDR1 MNHEY and CDR2 SVGAGI. The CDR3 nucleotides read TGTGCCAGCAGTTACTCAGAGGGCATTCAGTACTTC. Translated: CASSYSEGIQYF.

This clone was recorded a few times. The rearrangement uses TRBV19 and TRBJ1-3, with 7 bases aligning to TRBD1. V dropped 3 bases and J dropped 3; count of bases not matched to a gene: 2. The V gene's germline CDR1 is LNHDA and CDR2 SQIVND (reference sequence). The CDR3 length is 14 residues. Here the CDR3 reads CASSMTGLGNTIYF. For the CDR3, the DNA is TGTGCCAGTAGTATGACAGGGCTTGGAAACACCATATATTTT.

The V gene is TRBV6-5, the J gene TRBJ2-7; possibly TRBD1 for D (6 bases). Germline CDR1 is MNHEY and CDR2 is SVGAGI. V was cut by 5 bases and J by 3 bases, with 11 bases left in between. This CDR3 has 13 residues. For the CDR3, the DNA is TGTGCCAGCAGTGCGACAGGCTACTACGAGCAGTACTTC. This encodes CASSATGYYEQYF.

The chain recombines TRBV9 with TRBJ2-3, with D possibly matching TRBD2 (6 bases). The CDR3 sequence is 16 residues long. Germline lookup yields CDR1 SGDLS and CDR2 YYNGEE. V was pared by 6 bases and J by 2 bases, with 19 bases between. The CDR3 DNA sequence: TGTGCCAGCACCCCACGTGGGCGGGGAGCCACAGATACGCAGTATTTT. It specifies CASTPRGRGATDTQYF.

This chain uses TRBV12-2 with TRBJ2-5; TRBD2, the D gene given by the table, was not confirmed from the DNA. TRBV12-2 is annotated as a pseudogene. This CDR3 is built from 18 residues. CDR3 protein: CASRLPGTSVKYQETQYF. Written as DNA, the CDR3 is TGTGCAAGTCGCTTACCCGGGACTAGCGTCAAGTACCAAGAGACCCAGTACTTC.

This rearrangement joins TRBV6-6 to TRBJ1-6, with D maybe TRBD1 (6 bases). Germline CDR1 and CDR2: MNHNY and SVGAGI (reference sequence). Trimming took 10 bases from V and 5 from J, leaving 9 bases between them. The CDR3 length is 12 residues. The CDR3 sequence: CATAGDNSPLHF. The DNA of the CDR3 is TGTGCCACCGCAGGGGATAATTCACCCCTCCACTTT.

With respect to this clone: Other DNA sequences in the sample encode the same CDR3. CDR3 sequence: CASSALGRQETQYF. CDR3 DNA sequence: TGTGCCAGCAGCGCTTTGGGACGGCAAGAGACCCAGTACTTC. The chain recombines TRBV21-1 with TRBJ2-5. TRBV21-1 is reported as a pseudogene. This CDR3 spans 14 amino acids.

This chain connects TRBV25-1 to TRBJ2-5; 11 bases fit TRBD2. V lost 6 bases and J lost 4; bases outside the gene matches: 10. Germline V CDR1 and CDR2: MGHDK, SYGVNS. The CDR3 length is 16 residues. CDR3 nucleotides: TGTGCCAGCAGCATTTTGACTAGCGGGGCGGCAGAGACCCAGTACTTC. This codes for CASSILTSGAAETQYF.

The chain employs TRBV9 and TRBJ2-3, with D tentatively TRBD2 (6 bases). The CDR3 length is 15 residues. Trimming shortened V by 2 bases and J by 5 bases, and 15 bases separated the two germline ends. Germline CDR1 is SGDLS and CDR2 is YYNGEE. The DNA of the CDR3 is TGTGCCAGCAGCGTGTTGGCGGGGTCGGTAGATACGCAGTATTTT. Translation gives CASSVLAGSVDTQYF. The full variable domain, with the rest looked up from reference TRBV9 and TRBJ2-3, is DSGVTQTPKHLITATGQRVTLRCSPRSGDLSVYWYQQSLDQGLQFLIQYYNGEERAKGNILERFSAQQFPDLHSELNLSSLELGDSALYFCASSVLAGSVDTQYFGPGTRLTVL.

A few counts support this clone. The J gene is TRBJ1-4, the V gene TRBV6-6; 7 nucleotides line up with TRBD1. V shed 6 bases, J shed 2 bases, and the junction held 6 bases outside the gene matches. CDR3 length: 15 residues. Germline CDR1 MNHNY, CDR2 SVGAGI (reference sequence). The CDR3 bases are TGTGCCAGCAGCCCCCCGGGACAGACTAATGAAAAACTGTTTTTT. Its protein product is CASSPPGQTNEKLFF.

There are a few counts of this clone. The rearrangement links TRBV18 to TRBJ2-5; 8 nucleotides line up with TRBD2. CDR1 is KGHSH and CDR2 is LQKENI in the germline V gene. V was clipped by 3 bases and J by 8 bases; unmatched bases: 5. The CDR3 has 13 amino acids. The CDR3: CASSPLAGQTQYF. Here the CDR3 DNA reads TGTGCCAGCTCACCTTTAGCGGGGCAAACCCAGTACTTC.

This chain connects TRBV19 to TRBJ1-1, with D possibly TRBD1 on 6 matching bases. From germline, CDR1 is LNHDA and CDR2 SQIVND (reference sequence). The CDR3 is 15 amino acids. The CDR3 nucleotides read TGTGCGGCTGGCCCCAGGGGATCAGGGAACACTGAAGCTTTCTTT. It specifies CAAGPRGSGNTEAFF.

A few counts support this clone. The chain couples TRBV28 to TRBJ1-2; maybe TRBD1 (6 bases). The V end lost 5 bases, the J end lost 8 bases, and 18 bases lay between the germline ends. The CDR3 is made up of 14 amino acids. Germline V gene lookup returns CDR1 MDHEN and CDR2 SYDVKM. In nucleotides, the CDR3 is TGTGCCAGCAGTGCCTCCGGGGGCGCTAAAGGCTACACCTTC. It yields the protein CASSASGGAKGYTF.

This clone showed up just once. This rearrangement joins TRBV9 to TRBJ2-5; D is undetermined. Germline V lookup: CDR1 SGDLS, CDR2 YYNGEE. V lost 0 bases and J lost 1, with 7 bases in between. The CDR3 length is 14 residues. Here the CDR3 reads CASSVGGVQETQYF. The CDR3 bases are TGTGCCAGCAGCGTAGGTGGAGTCCAAGAGACCCAGTACTTC.

In this sample, this clone turned up a few times. V and J are TRBV13 and TRBJ2-5; 12 bases agree with TRBD1. V lost 3 bases, J lost 5 bases, and 7 bases stayed unmatched. The V gene's germline CDR1 is PRHDT and CDR2 FYEKMQ (reference sequence). The CDR3 extends over 16 amino acids. The CDR3 DNA sequence: TGTGCCAGCAGCTTGGGACAGGGGGCGACCAGGGAGACCCAGTACTTC. This codes for CASSLGQGATRETQYF.

This chain joins TRBV28 and TRBJ2-7; D might be TRBD2 (5 bases). V lost 6 bases and J 3 bases, leaving 15 bases between the germline ends. Per the germline V gene, CDR1 is MDHEN and CDR2 is SYDVKM. This CDR3 is built from 14 residues. In DNA, the CDR3 is TGTGCCAGCAGGCTTTCCCTAGCTAGCTACGAGCAGTACTTC. Protein: CASRLSLASYEQYF.

The chain couples TRBV6-8 to TRBJ1-5; 8 positions agree with TRBD1. The CDR3 sequence is 23 residues long. Germline CDR1 and CDR2: MNHGY and SAAAGT. Trimming at V came to 9 bases and at J to 2 bases, leaving 33 bases not matched to a gene. The CDR3 protein is CARFPLWWVWDRWTDLGNQPQHF. The CDR3 DNA reads as TGTGCCAGATTCCCCTTATGGTGGGTTTGGGACAGGTGGACCGATTTGGGCAATCAGCCCCAGCATTTT.

This chain links TRBV7-9 with TRBJ1-2; D gene uncertain. The germline gives CDR1 SEHNR, CDR2 FQNEAQ (reference sequence). The CDR3 spans 12 residues. Trimming took off 3 bases at V and 2 bases at J, with 4 bases between the two ends. Here the CDR3 DNA reads TGTGCCAGCAGCTTCAACAACTATGGCTACACCTTC. This sequence encodes CASSFNNYGYTF.

The V call is TRBV6-5, the J call TRBJ2-7, with unresolved D. V was cut by 10 bases and J by 2 bases, with 12 bases left in between. CDR3 size: 12 residues. Germline loops: CDR1 MNHEY, CDR2 SVGAGI. CDR3 DNA sequence: TGTGCCACGGGTAACGGTCCCTACGAGCAGTACTTC. It translates to CATGNGPYEQYF.

The chain joins TRBV28 to TRBJ2-7; TRBD2 is a possible D gene (6 bases). This CDR3 contains 14 residues. V gave up 3 bases and J gave up 0 bases, with 9 bases separating them. Germline V gene lookup returns CDR1 MDHEN and CDR2 SYDVKM. The CDR3 DNA sequence: TGTGCCAGCAGTTTTGGGGGAGGCTCCTACGAGCAGTACTTC. It codes for CASSFGGGSYEQYF.

V and J are TRBV5-1 and TRBJ2-7; perhaps TRBD1 as D (6 bases). V shed 0 bases and J shed 6 bases, with 16 bases lying between them. Germline lookup yields CDR1 SGHRS and CDR2 YFSETQ. The CDR3 length is 15 residues. The CDR3 DNA reads TGCGCCAGCAGCTTGGGGGGGACATTTTTGGCCGAGCAGTACTTC. Its translation: CASSLGGTFLAEQYF.

V is TRBV7-2 and J is TRBJ2-7; no clear D. CDR3 size: 14 residues. Trimming removed 5 bases at V and 2 bases at J, with 13 bases between. Germline CDR1 and CDR2: SGHTA and FQGNSA. CDR3 amino acids: CASSPVRAAYEQYF. The CDR3 region has the DNA TGTGCCAGCAGCCCCGTCCGGGCTGCCTACGAGCAGTACTTC.

In this sample, this clone turned up a few times. The chain joins TRBV11-2 to TRBJ2-7; a possible D gene is TRBD1 (5 bases). The CDR3 runs to 15 residues. Germline V gene sequence: CDR1 SGHAT, CDR2 FQNNGV. The V end was cut by 5 bases, the J end by 6 bases, with 20 bases between. DNA for the CDR3: TGTGCCAGCAGCACCAATTCTGGACACATCAGCGAGCAGTACTTC. Its protein product is CASSTNSGHISEQYF.

The chain carries TRBV9 and TRBJ2-3; no reliable D call. CDR1 SGDLS and CDR2 YYNGEE come from the germline V gene. The CDR3 is made up of 14 amino acids. V was pared by 4 bases and J by 4 bases, with 13 bases between. The DNA of the CDR3 is TGTGCCAGCAGCCCTCAAACTGCCTCAGATACGCAGTATTTT. Its protein is CASSPQTASDTQYF.

The chain carries TRBV6-1 and TRBJ1-2; the D is unclear. The germline gives CDR1 MNHNS, CDR2 SASEGT. V was cut by 10 bases and J by 5 bases, with 8 bases left in between. The CDR3 totals 10 residues. CDR3 in amino acids: CATREYGYTF. The CDR3 DNA follows: TGTGCCACCCGGGAGTATGGCTACACCTTC.

The chain carries TRBV4-1 and TRBJ1-1; D call uncertain. Looked up from germline, CDR1 is MGHRA and CDR2 is YSYEKL. CDR3 length: 15 residues. The ends were cut back, 0 bases at V and 7 bases at J, with 15 bases in the middle. As DNA, the CDR3 is TGCGCCAGCAGCCAAGATTCAGTGCCATTATTTGAAGCTTTCTTT. Translation: CASSQDSVPLFEAFF.

This clone is labeled as medium-sized (0.01 to 0.1%). The chain employs TRBV2 and TRBJ1-5; D is unresolved. This CDR3 spans 13 amino acids. Germline assignment: CDR1 SNHLY and CDR2 FYNNEI. The V end lost 7 bases, the J end lost 3 bases, and 10 bases lay between the germline ends. The CDR3 loop reads CASMTGYNQPQHF. The CDR3 DNA sequence: TGTGCCAGCATGACGGGTTACAATCAGCCCCAGCATTTT.

This clone has more than one count but fewer than ten. The rearrangement links TRBV28 to TRBJ2-2; no clear D gene. The CDR3 is 14 amino acids. The V and J ends lost 10 bases and 2 bases respectively, with 14 bases between them. Per germline, CDR1 MDHEN and CDR2 SYDVKM. The CDR3 protein is CATLGSPNTGELFF. The CDR3 nucleotides are TGTGCCACCTTAGGATCACCAAACACCGGGGAGCTGTTTTTT.

This chain joins TRBV7-2 and TRBJ2-7; D is perhaps TRBD1 or TRBD2 (5 bases each). Trimming pared 3 bases from V and 3 bases from J, leaving 12 bases between. The CDR3 has 14 amino acids. Germline CDR1 and CDR2: SGHTA and FQGNSA. For the CDR3, the DNA is TGTGCCAGCAGCTTTCGGGACCCAGGCTACGAGCAGTACTTC. Translated, it gives CASSFRDPGYEQYF.